This entry describes one TCR beta chain. The data were taken from a study of CD8+ T cells in alopecia areata. The CDR3 is 17 residues long. Trimming took 4 bases from V and 7 from J, leaving 20 bases between them. Germline V gene lookup returns CDR1 MNHEY and CDR2 SMNVEV (reference sequence). Documented treatment: oral pan-JAK inhibitor, 5-10 mg twice daily. The authors extracted RNA and reverse transcribed it into cDNA as the sequencing template. Sequencing used immunoSEQ multiplex PCR; TCRdb keeps in-frame clones, though not all of them. This table has some 200,000 clones, 45% to 65% appearing once. This chain connects TRBV27 to TRBJ1-6; possible D gene TRBD1, 5 bases. This receptor was identified in a human donor with alopecia areata. The sample in question was CD4+ T cells sorted from blood, obtained at week 4, from a patient treated with tofacitinib. DNA of the CDR3: TGTGCCAGCAGTTACAGGACAAGGTCAATAAGAAATTCACCCCTCCACTTT. Encoded protein: CASSYRTRSIRNSPLHF.